The clone carrying this T cell receptor (beta chain) showed up many times. Exclusion applied to patients with other autoimmune diseases, uncontrolled infections, pregnancy or lactation. From RNA, the CDR3 regions of TCR beta chains were amplified and sequenced. Second-round multiplex PCR followed a first-round RT-PCR using HTBI primers. TCRdb used MiXCR to reprocess the multiplex PCR reads, holding one entry per CDR3 protein. The table records a few hundred thousand distinct CDR3 sequences, 39% of them present only once. The data derive from a study of Graves' ophthalmopathy and Graves' hyperthyroidism. Germline loops: CDR1 LNHNV, CDR2 YYDKDF (reference sequence). V trimming: 0 bases; J trimming: 0 bases; junction bases outside the gene matches: 2. The CDR3 length is 15 residues.

The genes are TRBV15 and TRBJ2-7, with 7 nucleotides matching TRBD1. The sequencing sample was made of peripheral blood or thyroid tissue (not recorded which). This sequence was found in an adult man with Graves' hyperthyroidism. CDR3 region: CATSRDRDSSYEQYF. CDR3 in DNA: TGTGCCACCAGCAGAGACCGGGACAGCTCCTACGAGCAGTACTTC.